This T cell receptor beta chain was sequenced in a study of glioma-infiltrating T cells after dendritic cell vaccination. Data came from immunoSEQ multiplex PCR; TCRdb stores just in-frame clones and leaves some out. Of around 62,000 clones in the sample, 82% were seen once. Germline V gene lookup returns CDR1 SGHRS and CDR2 YFSETQ. This CDR3 region has 15 residues. V was clipped by 4 bases and J by 4 bases, with 14 bases between them. The chain has TRBV5-1 and TRBJ1-4, with a possible D match to TRBD1 (6 bases). Sequencing was performed on blood, taken before dendritic cell vaccination. The clonotype comes from a human donor with glioblastoma. CDR3 amino acids: CASSLSGVGNEKLFF. CDR3 coding DNA: TGCGCCAGCAGCCTTTCAGGGGTGGGTAATGAAAAACTGTTTTTT. The complete variable domain, with remaining parts taken from reference TRBV5-1 and TRBJ1-4, reads KAGVTQTPRYLIKTRGQQVTLSCSPISGHRSVSWYQQTPGQGLQFLFEYFSETQRNKGNFPGRFSGRQFSNSRSEMNVSTLELGDSALYLCASSLSGVGNEKLFFGSGTQLSVL.